Below, one T cell receptor beta chain is given with its context. Its antigen is not known. The data were produced by immunoSEQ multiplex PCR, yet TCRdb's version contains in-frame clones alone and is incomplete. The sample has tens of thousands of clones; over 75% are singletons. The sample comes from a study of a mutant IDH1 vaccine in newly diagnosed glioma. Study observations and caveats: Among all patients, vaccine-induced immune responses occurred in around 93%.

Time point noted: week 5, during vaccination. In every dose of vaccine, 300 ug of mutant IDH1 20-mer peptide was given alongside topical imiquimod. The sample was PBMCs, taken from a glioma patient whose treatment included an IDH1 peptide vaccine. This TCR came from a woman between 50 and 59 years old with glioma.

Here the CDR3 DNA reads TGCAGCGTTGAGTATCGGGTGGCAGCCAGTTCCAACTACGAGCAGTACTTC. It is translated as CSVEYRVAASSNYEQYF. The rearrangement joins TRBV29-1 to TRBJ2-7, with unresolved D. CDR1 is SQVTM and CDR2 is ANQGSEA in the germline V gene. V was pared by 3 bases and J by 3 bases, with 24 bases between. This CDR3 is 17 amino acids long.